This TCR beta chain was recovered during a study of blood T cell repertoires in COVID-19. At the level of the study: Samples taken during acute and convalescent COVID-19 were collected in the United States, Italy and Spain. PBMCs, B-cell-depleted T cells, or T cells provided the cDNA or gDNA that made up the material.

There are many counts of this clone. The CDR3 consists of 13 residues. The V gene's germline CDR1 is MNHEY and CDR2 SVGAGI. The trim removed 11 bases at V and 6 bases at J, leaving 7 bases unmatched. Authors' data handling: Amplification from reference gene primers served as the basis for estimated nucleated cell counts. Assay: immunoSEQ multiplex PCR; the TCRdb copy retains only in-frame clones and omits some. That table is the source of V, J and clone size, and D and trimming were worked out from the DNA. The profile covers 130,000 to 150,000 clones, with around 84% appearing a single time and roughly 4.9% taken by the ten largest.

The material sequenced was peripheral blood. The genes are TRBV6-5 and TRBJ2-1; 10 bases fit TRBD1. The clonotype was recovered from a human donor in a cohort sampled during active COVID-19. CDR3 sequence: CAGKTGGFNEQFF. In nucleotides, the CDR3 is TGTGCCGGTAAGACAGGGGGCTTCAATGAGCAGTTCTTC.